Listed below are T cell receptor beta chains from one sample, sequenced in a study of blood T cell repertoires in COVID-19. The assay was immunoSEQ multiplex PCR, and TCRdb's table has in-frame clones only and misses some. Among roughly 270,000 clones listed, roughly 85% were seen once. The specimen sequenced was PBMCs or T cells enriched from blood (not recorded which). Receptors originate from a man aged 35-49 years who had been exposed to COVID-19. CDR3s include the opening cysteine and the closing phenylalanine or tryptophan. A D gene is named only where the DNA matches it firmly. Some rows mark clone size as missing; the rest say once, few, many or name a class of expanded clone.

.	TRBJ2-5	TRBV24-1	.	CATAAFETQYF	TGTGCCACCGCAGCGTTCGAGACCCAGTACTTC
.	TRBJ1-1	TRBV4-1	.	CASSQDDRLLNTEAFF	TGCGCCAGCAGCCAAGACGACAGGCTCTTGAACACTGAAGCTTTCTTT
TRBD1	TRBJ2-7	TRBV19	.	CASSIRGTGVPIAQYEQYF	TGTGCCAGTAGTATAAGGGGGACAGGGGTCCCCATCGCTCAATACGAGCAGTACTTC
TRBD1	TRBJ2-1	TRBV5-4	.	CASSSNRGSSYNEQFF	TGTGCCAGCAGCTCCAACAGGGGGAGCTCCTACAATGAGCAGTTCTTC
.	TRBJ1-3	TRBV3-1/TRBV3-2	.	CASTRGSGASGNTIYF	TGTGCCAGCACCCGGGGGAGCGGGGCCTCTGGAAACACCATATATTTT
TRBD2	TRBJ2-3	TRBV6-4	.	CASETGGPSTTDTQYF	TGTGCCAGCGAGACGGGAGGACCATCTACCACAGATACGCAGTATTTT
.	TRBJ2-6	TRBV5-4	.	CASTHTLQGAGANVLTF	TGTGCCAGCACTCATACTCTACAGGGTGCTGGGGCCAACGTCCTGACTTTC
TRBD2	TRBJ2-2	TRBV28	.	CASIPGGREYTGELFF	TGTGCCAGCATCCCGGGCGGGAGGGAATACACCGGGGAGCTGTTTTTT
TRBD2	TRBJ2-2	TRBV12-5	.	CASELTGGRRTGELFF	TGTGCTAGTGAGTTAACGGGAGGGCGAAGGACCGGGGAGCTGTTTTTT
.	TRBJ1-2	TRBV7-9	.	CASSLGQGGYTF	TGTGCCAGCAGCTTAGGCCAGGGTGGCTACACCTTC
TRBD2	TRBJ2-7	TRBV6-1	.	CASSEPGLGVYEQYF	TGTGCCAGCAGTGAGCCGGGACTAGGGGTCTACGAGCAGTACTTC
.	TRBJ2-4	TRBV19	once	CASSIGLAKNIQYF	TGTGCCAGTAGTATTGGGCTAGCCAAAAACATTCAGTACTTC
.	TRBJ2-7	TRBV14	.	CASSQDRGWRGSTYEQYF	TGTGCCAGCAGCCAAGATCGGGGGTGGCGGGGATCAACCTACGAGCAGTACTTC
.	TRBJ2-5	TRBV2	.	CASSGQETQYF	TGTGCCAGCAGTGGTCAGGAGACCCAGTACTTC
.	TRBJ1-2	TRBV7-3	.	CASSPRGYGYTF	TGTGCCAGCAGCCCCCGGGGCTATGGCTACACCTTC
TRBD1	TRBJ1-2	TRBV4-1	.	CASSQDLQGLDGYTF	TGCGCCAGCAGCCAAGATCTACAGGGGTTGGATGGCTACACCTTC
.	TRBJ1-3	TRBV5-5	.	CASSSLSGGSGNTIYF	TGTGCCAGCAGCTCCCTCTCGGGGGGGTCAGGAAACACCATATATTTT
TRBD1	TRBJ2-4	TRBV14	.	CASSRQGAKNIQYF	TGTGCCAGCAGCCGACAGGGGGCCAAAAACATTCAGTACTTC
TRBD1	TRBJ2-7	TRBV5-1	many	CASSTGQGIGHEQYF	TGCGCCAGCAGCACCGGACAGGGGATTGGGCACGAGCAGTACTTC
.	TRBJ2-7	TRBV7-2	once	CASSRGGGSREQYF	TGTGCCAGCAGCCGTGGGGGCGGGAGTCGCGAGCAGTACTTC
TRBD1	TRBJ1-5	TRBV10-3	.	CAISGGQGNNQPQHF	TGTGCCATCAGTGGAGGACAGGGCAACAATCAGCCCCAGCATTTT
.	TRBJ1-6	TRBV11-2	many	CASRLQGVNSPLHF	TGTGCCAGCAGGTTACAGGGTGTGAATTCACCCCTCCACTTT
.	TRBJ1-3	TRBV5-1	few	CASSLQDRRNTIYF	TGCGCCAGCAGCTTGCAGGACAGAAGAAACACCATATATTTT
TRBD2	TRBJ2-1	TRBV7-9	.	CASSTYLLSGRLNEQFF	TGTGCCAGCAGCACTTACTTACTCTCCGGGAGGTTAAATGAGCAGTTCTTC
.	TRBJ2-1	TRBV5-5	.	CASRRVGGSYNEQFF	TGTGCCAGCCGGCGTGTCGGGGGCTCCTACAATGAGCAGTTCTTC
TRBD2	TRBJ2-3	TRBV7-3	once	CASSLLAGGTTDTQYF	TGTGCCAGCAGCTTATTAGCGGGAGGGACCACAGATACGCAGTATTTT
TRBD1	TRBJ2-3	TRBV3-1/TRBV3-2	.	CASSQGGGLNTQYF	TGTGCCAGCAGCCAAGGAGGGGGCTTGAATACGCAGTATTTT
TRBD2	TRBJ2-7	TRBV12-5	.	CASGLLAGGPYEQYF	TGTGCTAGTGGTCTACTAGCGGGAGGGCCCTACGAGCAGTACTTC
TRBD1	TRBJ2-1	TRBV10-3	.	CAISERISGTGGLNEQFF	TGTGCCATCAGTGAGAGAATATCCGGGACAGGGGGCCTGAATGAGCAGTTCTTC
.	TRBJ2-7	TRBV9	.	CASSPRDTYEQYF	TGTGCCAGCAGCCCCAGGGACACATACGAGCAGTACTTC
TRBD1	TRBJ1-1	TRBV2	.	CASSVRQGSDTEAFF	TGTGCCAGCAGTGTCCGACAGGGGTCAGACACTGAAGCTTTCTTT
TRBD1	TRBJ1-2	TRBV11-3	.	CASSPDRYYGYTF	TGTGCCAGCAGCCCGGACAGGTACTATGGCTACACCTTC
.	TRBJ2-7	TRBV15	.	CATSRDLLGGSYEQYF	TGTGCCACCAGCAGAGATCTATTAGGGGGCTCCTACGAGCAGTACTTC
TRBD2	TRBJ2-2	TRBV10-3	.	CAIRGGSAGELFF	TGTGCCATCAGAGGCGGGAGCGCCGGGGAGCTGTTTTTT
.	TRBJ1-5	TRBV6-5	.	CASSYVGPDQPQHF	TGTGCCAGCAGTTACGTGGGCCCGGATCAGCCCCAGCATTTT
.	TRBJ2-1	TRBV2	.	CAHRAPSGEQFF	TGTGCCCACCGGGCACCAAGCGGGGAGCAGTTCTTC
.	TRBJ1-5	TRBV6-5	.	CASRQNNQPQHF	TGTGCCAGCAGGCAGAACAATCAGCCCCAGCATTTT
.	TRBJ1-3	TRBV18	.	CASSPGAWGPGNTIYF	TGTGCCAGCTCACCTGGGGCATGGGGGCCCGGAAACACCATATATTTT